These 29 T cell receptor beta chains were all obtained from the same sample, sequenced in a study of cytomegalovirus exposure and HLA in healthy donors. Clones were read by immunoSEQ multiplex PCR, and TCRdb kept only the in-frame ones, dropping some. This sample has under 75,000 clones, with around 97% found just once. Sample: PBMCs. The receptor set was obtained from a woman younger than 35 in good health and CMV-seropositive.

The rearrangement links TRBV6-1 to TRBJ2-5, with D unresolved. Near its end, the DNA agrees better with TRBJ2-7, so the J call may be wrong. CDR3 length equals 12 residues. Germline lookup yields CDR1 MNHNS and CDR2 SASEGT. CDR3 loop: CASTLDSYEQYF. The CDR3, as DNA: TGTGCCAGCACGTTAGACTCCTACGAGCAGTACTTC.

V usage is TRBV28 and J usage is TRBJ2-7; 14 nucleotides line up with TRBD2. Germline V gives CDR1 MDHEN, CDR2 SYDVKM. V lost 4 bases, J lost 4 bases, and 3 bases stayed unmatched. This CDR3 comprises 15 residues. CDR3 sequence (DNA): TGTGCCAGCAGTTCGGGACTAGCGGGAGTATACGAGCAGTACTTC. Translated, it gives CASSSGLAGVYEQYF.

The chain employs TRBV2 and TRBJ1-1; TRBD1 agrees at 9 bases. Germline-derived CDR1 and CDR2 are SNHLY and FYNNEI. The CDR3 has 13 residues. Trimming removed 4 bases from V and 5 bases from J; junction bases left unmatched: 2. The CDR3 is CASSGTGETEAFF. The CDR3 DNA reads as TGTGCCAGCAGTGGGACAGGGGAAACTGAAGCTTTCTTT.

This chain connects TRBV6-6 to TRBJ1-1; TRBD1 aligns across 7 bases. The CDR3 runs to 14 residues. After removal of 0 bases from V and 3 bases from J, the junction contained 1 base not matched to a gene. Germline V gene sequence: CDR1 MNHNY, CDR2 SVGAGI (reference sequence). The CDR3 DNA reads TGTGCCAGCAGTTACTCAGGGACAGACACTGAAGCTTTCTTT. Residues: CASSYSGTDTEAFF.

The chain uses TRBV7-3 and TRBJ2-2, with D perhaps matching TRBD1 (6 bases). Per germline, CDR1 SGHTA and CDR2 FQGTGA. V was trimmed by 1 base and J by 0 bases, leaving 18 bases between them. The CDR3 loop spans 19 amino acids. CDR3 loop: CASSLKTRTDITNTGELFF. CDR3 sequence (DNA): TGTGCCAGCAGCTTAAAAACCCGGACAGATATAACGAACACCGGGGAGCTGTTTTTT. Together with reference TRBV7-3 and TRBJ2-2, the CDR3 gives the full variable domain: GAGVSQTPSNKVTEKGKYVELRCDPISGHTALYWYRQSLGQGPEFLIYFQGTGAADDSGLPNDRFFAVRPEGSVSTLKIQRTERGDSAVYLCASSLKTRTDITNTGELFFGEGSRLTVL.

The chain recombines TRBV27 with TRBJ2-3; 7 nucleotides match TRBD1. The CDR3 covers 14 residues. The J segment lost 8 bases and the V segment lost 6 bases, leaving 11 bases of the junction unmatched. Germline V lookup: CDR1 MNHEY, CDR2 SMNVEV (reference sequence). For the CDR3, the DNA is TGTGCCAGCAGGCACGGGACAGCCGAGGGTACGCAGTATTTT. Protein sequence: CASRHGTAEGTQYF.

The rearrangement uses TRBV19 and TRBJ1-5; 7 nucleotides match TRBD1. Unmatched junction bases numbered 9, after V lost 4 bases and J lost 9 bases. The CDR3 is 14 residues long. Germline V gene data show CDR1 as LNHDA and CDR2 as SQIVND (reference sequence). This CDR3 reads CASSKGDSVGPQHF. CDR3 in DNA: TGTGCCAGTAGTAAGGGGGACAGCGTGGGGCCCCAGCATTTT.

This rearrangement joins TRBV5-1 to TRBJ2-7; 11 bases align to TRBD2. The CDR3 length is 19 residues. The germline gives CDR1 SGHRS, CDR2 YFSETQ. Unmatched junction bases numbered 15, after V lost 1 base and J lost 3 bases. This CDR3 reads CASSLMGGSGRAGSYEQYF. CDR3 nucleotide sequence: TGCGCCAGCAGCTTGATGGGTGGTAGCGGGAGGGCCGGAAGCTACGAGCAGTACTTC.

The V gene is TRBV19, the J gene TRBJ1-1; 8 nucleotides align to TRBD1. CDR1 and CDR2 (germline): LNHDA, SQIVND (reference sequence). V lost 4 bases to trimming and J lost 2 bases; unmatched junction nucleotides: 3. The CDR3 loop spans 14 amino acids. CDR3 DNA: TGTGCCAGTAGTACTGGGACAGGTAACACTGAAGCTTTCTTT. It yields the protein CASSTGTGNTEAFF.

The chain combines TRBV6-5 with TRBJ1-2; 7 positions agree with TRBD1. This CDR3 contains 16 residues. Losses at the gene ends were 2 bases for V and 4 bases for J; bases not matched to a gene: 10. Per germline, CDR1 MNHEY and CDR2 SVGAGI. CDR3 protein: CASSYEGTEPLYGYTF. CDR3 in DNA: TGTGCCAGCAGTTACGAAGGGACAGAACCTCTCTATGGCTACACCTTC.

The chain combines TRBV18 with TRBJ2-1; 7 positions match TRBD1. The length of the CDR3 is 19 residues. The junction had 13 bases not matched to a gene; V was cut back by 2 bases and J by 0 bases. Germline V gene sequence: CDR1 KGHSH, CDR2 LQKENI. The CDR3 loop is CASSPGLQQGPSSYNEQFF. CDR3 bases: TGTGCCAGCTCACCAGGTCTCCAACAGGGGCCGAGCTCCTACAATGAGCAGTTCTTC. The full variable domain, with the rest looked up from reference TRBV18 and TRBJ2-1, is NAGVMQNPRHLVRRRGQEARLRCSPMKGHSHVYWYRQLPEEGLKFMVYLQKENIIDESGMPKERFSAEFPKEGPSILRIQQVVRGDSAAYFCASSPGLQQGPSSYNEQFFGPGTRLTVL.

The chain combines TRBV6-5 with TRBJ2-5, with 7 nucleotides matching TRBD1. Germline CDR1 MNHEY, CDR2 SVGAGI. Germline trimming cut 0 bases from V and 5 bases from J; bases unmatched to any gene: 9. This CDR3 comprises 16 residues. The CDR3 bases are TGTGCCAGCAGTTACTCGAAGGGGGCCGGGTCTGAGACCCAGTACTTC. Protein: CASSYSKGAGSETQYF.

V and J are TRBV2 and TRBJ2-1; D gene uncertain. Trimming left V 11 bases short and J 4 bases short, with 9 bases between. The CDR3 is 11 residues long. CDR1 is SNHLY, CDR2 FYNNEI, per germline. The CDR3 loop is CAVAAYNEQFF. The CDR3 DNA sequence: TGTGCCGTCGCGGCGTACAATGAGCAGTTCTTC.

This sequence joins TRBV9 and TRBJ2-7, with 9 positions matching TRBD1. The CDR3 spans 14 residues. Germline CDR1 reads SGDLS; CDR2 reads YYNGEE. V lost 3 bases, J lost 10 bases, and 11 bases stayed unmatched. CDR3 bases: TGTGCCAGCAGCGCGGGACAGGGAAGGACGGAACAGTACTTC. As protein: CASSAGQGRTEQYF.

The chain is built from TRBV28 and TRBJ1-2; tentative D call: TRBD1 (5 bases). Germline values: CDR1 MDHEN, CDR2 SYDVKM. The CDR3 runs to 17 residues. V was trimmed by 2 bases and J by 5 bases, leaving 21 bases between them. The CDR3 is CASSLVRTPDEEYGYTF. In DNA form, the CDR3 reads TGTGCCAGCAGTTTAGTTCGGACACCTGATGAGGAGTATGGCTACACCTTC.

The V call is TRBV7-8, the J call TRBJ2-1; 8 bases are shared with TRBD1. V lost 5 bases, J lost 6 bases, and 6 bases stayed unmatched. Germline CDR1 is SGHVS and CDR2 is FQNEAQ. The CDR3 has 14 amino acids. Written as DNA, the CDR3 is TGTGCCAGCAGCAACCGGGACAGGAGCAATGAGCAGTTCTTC. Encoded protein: CASSNRDRSNEQFF.

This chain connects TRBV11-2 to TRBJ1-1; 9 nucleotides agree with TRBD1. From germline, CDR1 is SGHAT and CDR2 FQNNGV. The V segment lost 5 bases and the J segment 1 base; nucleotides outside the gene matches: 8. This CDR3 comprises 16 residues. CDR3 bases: TGTGCCAGCAGCCCAAGGGACAGGGCCAGGAACACTGAAGCTTTCTTT. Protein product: CASSPRDRARNTEAFF.

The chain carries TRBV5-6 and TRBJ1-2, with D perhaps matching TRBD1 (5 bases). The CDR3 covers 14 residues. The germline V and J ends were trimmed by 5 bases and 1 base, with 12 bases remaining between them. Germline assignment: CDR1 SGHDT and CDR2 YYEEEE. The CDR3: CASSVWTNNYGYTF. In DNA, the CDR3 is TGTGCCAGCAGTGTTTGGACAAATAACTATGGCTACACCTTC.

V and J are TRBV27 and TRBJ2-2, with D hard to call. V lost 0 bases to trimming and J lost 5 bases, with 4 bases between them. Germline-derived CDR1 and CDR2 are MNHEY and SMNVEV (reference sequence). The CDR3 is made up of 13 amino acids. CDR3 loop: CASSLSRTGELFF. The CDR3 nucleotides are TGTGCCAGCAGTTTATCGAGAACCGGGGAGCTGTTTTTT.

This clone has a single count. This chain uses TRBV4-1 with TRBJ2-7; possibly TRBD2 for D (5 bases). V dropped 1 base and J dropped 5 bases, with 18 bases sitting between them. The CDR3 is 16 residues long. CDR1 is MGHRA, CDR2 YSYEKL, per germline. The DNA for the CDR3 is TGCGCCAGCAGCCAAGGTGGGCTAGCCTTCCTCGACGAGCAGTACTTC. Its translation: CASSQGGLAFLDEQYF.

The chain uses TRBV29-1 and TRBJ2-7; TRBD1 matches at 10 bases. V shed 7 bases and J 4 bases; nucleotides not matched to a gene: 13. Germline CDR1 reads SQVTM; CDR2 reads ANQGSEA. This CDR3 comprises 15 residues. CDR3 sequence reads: CSAGGGDRGPYEQYF. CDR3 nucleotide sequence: TGCAGCGCCGGGGGGGGAGACAGGGGGCCTTACGAGCAGTACTTC.

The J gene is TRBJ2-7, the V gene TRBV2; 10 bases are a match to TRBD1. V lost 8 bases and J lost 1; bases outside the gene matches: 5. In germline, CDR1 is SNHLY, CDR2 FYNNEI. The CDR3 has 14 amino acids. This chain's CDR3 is CASPPGQGSYEQYF. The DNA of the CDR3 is TGTGCCAGCCCTCCGGGACAGGGGTCCTACGAGCAGTACTTC.

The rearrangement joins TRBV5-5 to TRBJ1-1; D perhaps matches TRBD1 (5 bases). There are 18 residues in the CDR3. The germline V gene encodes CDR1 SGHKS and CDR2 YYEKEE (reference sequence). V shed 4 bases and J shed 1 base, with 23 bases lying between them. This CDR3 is CASSLRRGTASKNTEAFF. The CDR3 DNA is TGTGCCAGCAGCCTCCGACGGGGGACGGCCAGCAAGAACACTGAAGCTTTCTTT.

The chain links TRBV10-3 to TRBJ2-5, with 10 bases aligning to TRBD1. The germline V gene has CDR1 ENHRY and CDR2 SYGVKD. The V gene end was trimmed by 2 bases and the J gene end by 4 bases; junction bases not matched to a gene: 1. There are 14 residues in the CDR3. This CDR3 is CAISEDRGRETQYF. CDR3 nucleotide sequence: TGTGCCATCAGTGAGGACAGGGGGCGAGAGACCCAGTACTTC.

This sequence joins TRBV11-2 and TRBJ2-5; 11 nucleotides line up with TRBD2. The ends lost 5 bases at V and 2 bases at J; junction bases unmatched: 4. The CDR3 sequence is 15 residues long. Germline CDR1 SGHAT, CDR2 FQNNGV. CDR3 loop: CASSRSGRGQETQYF. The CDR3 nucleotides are TGTGCCAGCAGCCGTAGCGGGAGGGGACAAGAGACCCAGTACTTC.

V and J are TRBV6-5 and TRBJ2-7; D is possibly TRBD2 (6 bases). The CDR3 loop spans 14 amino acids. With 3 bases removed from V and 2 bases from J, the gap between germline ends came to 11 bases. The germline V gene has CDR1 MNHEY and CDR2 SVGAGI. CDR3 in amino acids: CASSYGGATYEQYF. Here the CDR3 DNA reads TGTGCCAGCAGTTATGGAGGGGCAACCTACGAGCAGTACTTC.

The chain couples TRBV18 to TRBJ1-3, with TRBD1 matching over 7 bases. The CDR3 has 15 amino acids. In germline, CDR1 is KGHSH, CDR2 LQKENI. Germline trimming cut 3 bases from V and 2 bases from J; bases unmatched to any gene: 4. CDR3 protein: CASSPGTDPGNTIYF. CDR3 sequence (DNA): TGTGCCAGCTCACCTGGGACAGATCCTGGAAACACCATATATTTT.

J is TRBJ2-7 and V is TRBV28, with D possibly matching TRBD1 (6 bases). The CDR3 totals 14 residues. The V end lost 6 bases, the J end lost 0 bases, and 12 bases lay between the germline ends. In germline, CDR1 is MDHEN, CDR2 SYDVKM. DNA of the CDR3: TGTGCCAGCAGCTGGACAGCCAGCTCCTACGAGCAGTACTTC. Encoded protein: CASSWTASSYEQYF.

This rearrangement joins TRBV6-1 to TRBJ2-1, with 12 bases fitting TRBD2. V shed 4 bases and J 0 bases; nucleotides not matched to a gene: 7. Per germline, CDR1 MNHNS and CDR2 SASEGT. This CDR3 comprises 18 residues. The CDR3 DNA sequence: TGTGCCAGCAGTGGTGCTAGCGGGAGGGCCCGCTCCTACAATGAGCAGTTCTTC. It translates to CASSGASGRARSYNEQFF.